A single sample gave rise to the 26 T cell receptor beta chains below, sequenced in a study of neurological immune-mediated disorders. MiXCR, run by TCRdb on the 5' RACE reads, gives a single entry per CDR3 protein. Of 55,000 to 80,000 distinct CDR3 sequences in the sample, around 5.2% were seen once. The sample comprised PBMCs. Every receptor here comes from a woman in her 50s with multiple sclerosis.

This clonotype was found many times. This chain connects TRBV4-1 to TRBJ1-2; D unresolved. The CDR3 covers 13 residues. Germline lookup yields CDR1 MGHRA and CDR2 YSYEKL. V lost 4 bases to trimming and J lost 3 bases, with 9 bases between them. The CDR3 reads CASSPRTDYGYTF. The CDR3 region has the DNA TGCGCCAGCAGCCCCAGGACGGACTATGGCTACACCTTC.

In this sample, this clonotype turned up many times. V gene TRBV7-2 combines with J gene TRBJ2-4; weak D call: TRBD2 (6 bases). Per germline, CDR1 SGHTA and CDR2 FQGNSA. The CDR3 is made up of 15 amino acids. Between the trimmed V and J ends, which lost 5 bases and 0 bases, there was a span of 11 bases. The CDR3 sequence: CASSPRRGAKNIQYF. The CDR3 DNA sequence: TGTGCCAGCAGCCCGAGGAGGGGAGCCAAAAACATTCAGTACTTC.

At least ten counts were recorded for this clonotype. The rearrangement joins TRBV11-3 to TRBJ2-3; D remains ambiguous. Trimming left V 2 bases short and J 2 bases short, with 8 bases between. The length of the CDR3 is 14 residues. Germline V CDR1 and CDR2: SGHNT, YENEEA. Here the CDR3 DNA reads TGTGCCAGCAGCTTATCGGGCTTCACAGATACGCAGTATTTT. Amino acid sequence: CASSLSGFTDTQYF.

This clonotype was observed many times. The chain couples TRBV7-2 to TRBJ2-2, with 9 bases lining up with TRBD1. Germline lookup yields CDR1 SGHTA and CDR2 FQGNSA. The CDR3 is 18 residues long. Trimming at V came to 5 bases and at J to 3 bases, leaving 13 bases not matched to a gene. CDR3 amino acids: CASSPWTGVLTYTGELFF. The CDR3 DNA reads as TGTGCCAGCAGCCCCTGGACAGGGGTGCTCACGTACACCGGGGAGCTGTTTTTT.

This clonotype was seen many times. CDR3 bases: TGCAGTGCTAGAGGACAGGGGAGGCCACCCCTCCACTTT. It encodes CSARGQGRPPLHF. The chain employs TRBV20-1 and TRBJ1-6, with 8 bases matching TRBD1. V trimming: 1 base; J trimming: 11 bases; junction bases outside the gene matches: 4. Germline values: CDR1 DFQATT, CDR2 SNEGSKA (reference sequence). This CDR3 is built from 13 residues.

This clonotype was picked up many times. J is TRBJ2-5 and V is TRBV5-1; possibly TRBD1 or TRBD2 for D (6 bases each). V was pared by 1 base and J by 5 bases, with 12 bases between. The V gene's germline CDR1 is SGHRS and CDR2 YFSETQ. This CDR3 has 14 residues. This CDR3 is CASSLIGGQETQYF. CDR3 nucleotides: TGCGCCAGCAGCTTGATCGGGGGCCAGGAGACCCAGTACTTC.

With respect to this clonotype: A much larger clone differs by one base, so this may be a read error. The chain joins TRBV7-8 to TRBJ2-2, with no clear D. In germline, CDR1 is SGHVS, CDR2 FQNEAQ. This CDR3 has 13 amino acids. Trimming took off 3 bases at V and 5 bases at J, with 7 bases between the two ends. CDR3 sequence (DNA): TGTGCCAGCAGCTTCAGAAGGACCGGGGAGCTGTTTTTT. Protein sequence: CASSFRRTGELFF.

This clonotype was detected ten times or more. This rearrangement joins TRBV5-1 to TRBJ2-2; D remains ambiguous. The V gene's germline CDR1 is SGHRS and CDR2 YFSETQ. CDR3 size: 14 residues. Trimming shortened V by 0 bases and J by 4 bases, and 7 bases separated the two germline ends. In DNA, the CDR3 is TGCGCCAGCAGCTTGGGCAGGTCCACCGGGGAGCTGTTTTTT. It codes for CASSLGRSTGELFF.

This clonotype was found many times. One end of the junction does not line up with germline, which may come from a read error. The CDR3 DNA follows: TGTGCCAGCCGGCCGGGGCCAAATTCACCCCTCAACTTT. Translation: CASRPGPNSPLNF. The chain joins TRBV7-2 to TRBJ1-6; tentatively, D is TRBD1 (5 bases). This CDR3 comprises 13 residues. Germline values: CDR1 SGHTA, CDR2 FQGNSA.

Many counts were recorded for this clonotype. Here the CDR3 reads CATSGDRGRNLPTYGYTF. Written as DNA, the CDR3 is TGTGCCACCAGCGGCGACAGGGGAAGGAACCTGCCTACCTATGGCTACACCTTC. The rearrangement links TRBV15 to TRBJ1-2, with 8 bases matching TRBD1. With V trimmed by 5 bases and J by 4 bases, 18 bases remained unmatched. The CDR3 is made up of 18 amino acids. CDR1 and CDR2 from the germline V gene are LNHNV and YYDKDF (reference sequence).

In this sample, this clonotype turned up many times. The chain has TRBV5-1 and TRBJ2-1; D possibly matches TRBD1 or TRBD2 (5 bases each). The V gene's germline CDR1 is SGHRS and CDR2 YFSETQ. CDR3 length: 14 residues. V gave up 2 bases and J gave up 6 bases, with 12 bases separating them. This CDR3 reads CASSFSGPSNEQFF. The CDR3 DNA follows: TGCGCCAGCAGCTTCTCGGGACCTTCCAATGAGCAGTTCTTC.

This clonotype was found a few times. The V and J genes are TRBV18 and TRBJ2-5; D ambiguous. The CDR3 sequence is 13 residues long. With 2 bases removed from V and 3 bases from J, the gap between germline ends came to 7 bases. CDR1 KGHSH and CDR2 LQKENI come from the germline V gene. The CDR3 spells CASSPTVEETQYF. DNA for the CDR3: TGTGCCAGCTCACCAACAGTGGAAGAGACCCAGTACTTC.

This clonotype was seen ten or more times. This sequence joins TRBV9 and TRBJ2-3, with D possibly matching TRBD2 (5 bases). The CDR3 runs 15 residues. Looked up from germline, CDR1 is SGDLS and CDR2 is YYNGEE. The V and J ends lost 0 bases and 4 bases respectively, with 12 bases between them. CDR3 DNA: TGTGCCAGCAGCGTAGTCGAGGGTAAGGCAGATACGCAGTATTTT. Protein: CASSVVEGKADTQYF.

The table lists this clonotype with many counts. The gene calls are TRBV20-1 and TRBJ2-3; unclear D gene. The length of the CDR3 is 12 residues. In germline, CDR1 is DFQATT, CDR2 SNEGSKA (reference sequence). CDR3 sequence: CSGWVLADTQYF. The CDR3 coding sequence is TGCAGCGGGTGGGTCTTAGCAGATACGCAGTATTTT.

The sample holds many counts of this clonotype. The chain combines TRBV6-5 with TRBJ1-3; D is undetermined. Trimming shortened V by 4 bases and J by 8 bases, and 9 bases separated the two germline ends. This CDR3 region has 12 residues. Germline V gene lookup returns CDR1 MNHEY and CDR2 SVGAGI. CDR3 in amino acids: CASSSSPDTIYF. For the CDR3, the DNA is TGTGCCAGCAGTTCCTCGCCGGACACCATATATTTT.

In its sample, this clonotype was seen many times. The chain combines TRBV9 with TRBJ2-3; D might be TRBD1 (6 bases). Germline V gives CDR1 SGDLS, CDR2 YYNGEE. V lost 3 bases, J lost 1 base, and 9 bases lay in between. The CDR3 sequence is 14 residues long. Here the CDR3 reads CASSAHRGTDTQYF. The CDR3 DNA sequence: TGTGCCAGCAGCGCCCACAGGGGCACAGATACGCAGTATTTT. The whole variable domain, filled in from reference TRBV9 and TRBJ2-3, reads DSGVTQTPKHLITATGQRVTLRCSPRSGDLSVYWYQQSLDQGLQFLIQYYNGEERAKGNILERFSAQQFPDLHSELNLSSLELGDSALYFCASSAHRGTDTQYFGPGTRLTVL.

In this sample, this clonotype turned up many times. This sequence joins TRBV20-1 and TRBJ2-3, with D tentatively TRBD2 (5 bases). CDR3 size: 13 residues. Germline CDR1 reads DFQATT; CDR2 reads SNEGSKA (reference sequence). With 3 bases removed from V and 2 bases from J, the gap between germline ends came to 9 bases. The CDR3 sequence is CSASGVNTDTQYF. CDR3 in DNA: TGCAGTGCTAGCGGGGTTAACACAGATACGCAGTATTTT.

This clonotype showed up many times. The rearrangement joins TRBV5-1 to TRBJ2-7; 7 nucleotides agree with TRBD2. The CDR3 runs to 13 residues. J was trimmed by 6 bases and V by 2 bases; bases with no gene match: 5. Germline CDR1 and CDR2: SGHRS and YFSETQ. In DNA, the CDR3 is TGCGCCAGCAGCTTAGCCGGGGAGGGCGAGCAGTACGTC. This sequence encodes CASSLAGEGEQYV.

V gene TRBV18 combines with J gene TRBJ1-1; perhaps TRBD1 as D (5 bases). Germline-derived CDR1 and CDR2 are KGHSH and LQKENI. This CDR3 comprises 15 residues. The V gene lost 5 bases and the J gene lost 7 bases, with 20 bases spanning the gap. CDR3 sequence: CASSSLAGGPHEAFF. Here the CDR3 DNA reads TGTGCCAGCTCATCTCTCGCCGGGGGACCGCATGAAGCTTTCTTT.

This clonotype was seen a few times. The CDR3 DNA reads TGCGCCAGCAGCCCCCGTAGTCAGGCCAGCACAGATACGCAGTATTTT. This encodes CASSPRSQASTDTQYF. This chain uses TRBV5-1 with TRBJ2-3; no firm D call. CDR3 length equals 16 residues. The V gene lost 4 bases and the J gene lost 0 bases, with 15 bases spanning the gap. Germline V CDR1 and CDR2: SGHRS, YFSETQ.

In its sample, this clonotype was seen many times. V gene TRBV2 combines with J gene TRBJ1-6; D gene unclear. V shed 3 bases and J shed 9 bases, with 12 bases lying between them. The CDR3 covers 14 residues. Germline-derived CDR1 and CDR2 are SNHLY and FYNNEI. The CDR3 spells CASSDLLGSSPLHF. CDR3 in DNA: TGTGCCAGCAGTGATCTCTTGGGTTCTTCACCCCTCCACTTT.

This clonotype has ten or more counts. CDR3 in DNA: TGTGCCAGCAGTGCCACCCGGAACAGTGGGTACAATGAGCAGTTCTTC. This gives the protein CASSATRNSGYNEQFF. The rearrangement joins TRBV28 to TRBJ2-1, with D unresolved. The CDR3 has 16 residues. The V end lost 5 bases, the J end lost 4 bases, and 18 bases lay between the germline ends. Looked up from germline, CDR1 is MDHEN and CDR2 is SYDVKM.

The sample holds many counts of this clonotype. The V gene is TRBV20-1, the J gene TRBJ1-2; D is uncertain. Germline V gene sequence: CDR1 DFQATT, CDR2 SNEGSKA (reference sequence). This CDR3 has 14 amino acids. Trimming removed 1 base at V and 8 bases at J, with 17 bases between. CDR3 nucleotide sequence: TGCAGTGCTAGAGTTGGGGTGGGGTTTGAGGGCTACACCTTC. Amino acid sequence: CSARVGVGFEGYTF.

At least ten counts were recorded for this clonotype. The rearrangement joins TRBV20-1 to TRBJ1-1; D uncertain. CDR1 and CDR2 (germline): DFQATT, SNEGSKA (reference sequence). The V gene lost 0 bases and the J gene lost 5 bases, with 10 bases spanning the gap. The CDR3 totals 13 residues. The CDR3 protein is CSARDIGWTEAFF. Written as DNA, the CDR3 is TGCAGTGCTAGAGATATTGGGTGGACTGAAGCTTTCTTT.

In this sample, this clonotype turned up many times. The V call is TRBV20-1, the J call TRBJ2-5; 12 nucleotides match TRBD2. CDR1 and CDR2 (germline): DFQATT, SNEGSKA (reference sequence). J was trimmed by 5 bases and V by 0 bases; bases with no gene match: 4. The CDR3 length is 15 residues. The CDR3 coding sequence is TGCAGTGCTAGAGACCCTAGCGGGGGGGCCGAGACCCAGTACTTC. Amino acids: CSARDPSGGAETQYF.

The table lists this clonotype with many counts. The V and J genes are TRBV28 and TRBJ1-1; D might be TRBD1 (6 bases). CDR3 length equals 11 residues. V lost 6 bases to trimming and J lost 6 bases, with 8 bases between them. CDR1 and CDR2 (germline): MDHEN, SYDVKM. CDR3 in DNA: TGTGCCAGCAGAAGGGGGGCTGAAGCTTTCTTT. This translates into CASRRGAEAFF.